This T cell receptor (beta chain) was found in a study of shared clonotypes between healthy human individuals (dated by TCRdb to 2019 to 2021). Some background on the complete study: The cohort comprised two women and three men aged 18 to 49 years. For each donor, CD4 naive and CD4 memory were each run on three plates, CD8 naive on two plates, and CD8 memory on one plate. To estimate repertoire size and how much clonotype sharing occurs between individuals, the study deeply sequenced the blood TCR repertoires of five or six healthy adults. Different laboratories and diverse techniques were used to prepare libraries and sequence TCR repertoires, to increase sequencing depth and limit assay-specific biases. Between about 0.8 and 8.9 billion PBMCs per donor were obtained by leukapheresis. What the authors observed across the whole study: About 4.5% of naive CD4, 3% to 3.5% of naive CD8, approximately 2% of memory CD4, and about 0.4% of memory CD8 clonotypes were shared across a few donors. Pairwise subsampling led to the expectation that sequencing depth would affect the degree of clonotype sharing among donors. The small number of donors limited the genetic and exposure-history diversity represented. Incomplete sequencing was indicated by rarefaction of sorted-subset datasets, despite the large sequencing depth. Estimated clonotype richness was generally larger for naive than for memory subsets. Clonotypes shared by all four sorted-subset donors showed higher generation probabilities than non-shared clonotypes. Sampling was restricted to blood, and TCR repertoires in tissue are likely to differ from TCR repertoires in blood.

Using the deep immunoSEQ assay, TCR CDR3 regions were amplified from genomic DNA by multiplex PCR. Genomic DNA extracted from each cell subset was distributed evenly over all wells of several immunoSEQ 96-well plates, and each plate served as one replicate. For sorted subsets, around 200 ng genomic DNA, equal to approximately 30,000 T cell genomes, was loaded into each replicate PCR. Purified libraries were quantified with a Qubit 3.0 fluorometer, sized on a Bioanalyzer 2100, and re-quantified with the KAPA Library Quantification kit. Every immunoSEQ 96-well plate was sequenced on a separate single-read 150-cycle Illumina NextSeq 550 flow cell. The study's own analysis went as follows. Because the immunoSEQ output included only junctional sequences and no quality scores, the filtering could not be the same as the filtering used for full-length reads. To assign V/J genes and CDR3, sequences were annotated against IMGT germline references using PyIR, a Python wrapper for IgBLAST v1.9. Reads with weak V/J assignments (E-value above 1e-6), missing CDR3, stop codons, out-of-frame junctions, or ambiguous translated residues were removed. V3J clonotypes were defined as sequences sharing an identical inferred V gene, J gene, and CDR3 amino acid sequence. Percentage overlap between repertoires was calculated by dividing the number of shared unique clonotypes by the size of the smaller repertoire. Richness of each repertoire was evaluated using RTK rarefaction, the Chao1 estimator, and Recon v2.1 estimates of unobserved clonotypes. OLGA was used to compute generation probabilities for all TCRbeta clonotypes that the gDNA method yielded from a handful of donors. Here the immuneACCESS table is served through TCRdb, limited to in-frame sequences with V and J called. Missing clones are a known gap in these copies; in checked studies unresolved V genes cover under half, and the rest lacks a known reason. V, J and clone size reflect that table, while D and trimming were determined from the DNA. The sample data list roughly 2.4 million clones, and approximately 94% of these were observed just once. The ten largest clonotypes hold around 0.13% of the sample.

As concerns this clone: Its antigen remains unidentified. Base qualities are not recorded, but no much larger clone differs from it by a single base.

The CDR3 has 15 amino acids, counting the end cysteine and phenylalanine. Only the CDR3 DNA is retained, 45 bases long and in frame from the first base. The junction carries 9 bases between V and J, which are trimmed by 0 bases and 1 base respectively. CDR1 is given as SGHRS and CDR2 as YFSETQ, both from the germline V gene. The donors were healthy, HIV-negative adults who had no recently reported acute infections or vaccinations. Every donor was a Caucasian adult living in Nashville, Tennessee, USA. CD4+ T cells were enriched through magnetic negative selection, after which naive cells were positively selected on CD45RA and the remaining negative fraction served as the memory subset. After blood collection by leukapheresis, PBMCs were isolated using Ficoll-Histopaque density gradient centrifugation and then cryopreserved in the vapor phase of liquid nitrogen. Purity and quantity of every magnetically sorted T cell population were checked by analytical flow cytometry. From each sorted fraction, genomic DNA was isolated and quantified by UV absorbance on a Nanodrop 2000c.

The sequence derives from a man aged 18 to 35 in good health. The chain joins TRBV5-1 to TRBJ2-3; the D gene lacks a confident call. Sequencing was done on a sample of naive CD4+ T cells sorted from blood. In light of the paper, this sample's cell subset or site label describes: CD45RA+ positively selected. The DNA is TGCGCCAGCAGCTTGGCCCTTCTCCGCACAGATACGCAGTATTTT. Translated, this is CASSLALLRTDTQYF.